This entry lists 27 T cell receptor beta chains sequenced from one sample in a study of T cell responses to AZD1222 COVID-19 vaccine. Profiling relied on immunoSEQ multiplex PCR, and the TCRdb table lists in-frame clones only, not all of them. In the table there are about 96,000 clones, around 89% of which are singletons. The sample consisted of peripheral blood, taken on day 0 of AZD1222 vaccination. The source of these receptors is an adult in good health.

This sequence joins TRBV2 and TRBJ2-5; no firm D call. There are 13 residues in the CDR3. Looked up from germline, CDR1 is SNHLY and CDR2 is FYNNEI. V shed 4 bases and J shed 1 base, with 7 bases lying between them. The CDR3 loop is CASSGLIQETQYF. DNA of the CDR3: TGTGCCAGCAGTGGGCTGATCCAAGAGACCCAGTACTTC.

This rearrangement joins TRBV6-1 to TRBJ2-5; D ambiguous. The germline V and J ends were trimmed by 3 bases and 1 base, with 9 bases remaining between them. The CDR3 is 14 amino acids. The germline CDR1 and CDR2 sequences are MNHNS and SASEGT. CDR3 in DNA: TGTGCCAGCAGTGATCCCCCAACCCAAGAGACCCAGTACTTC. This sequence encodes CASSDPPTQETQYF.

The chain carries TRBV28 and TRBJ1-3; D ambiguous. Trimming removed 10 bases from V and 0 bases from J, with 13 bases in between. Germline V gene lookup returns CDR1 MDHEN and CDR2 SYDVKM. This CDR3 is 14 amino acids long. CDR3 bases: TGTGCCATCCAGGACGCACGCTCTGGAAACACCATATATTTT. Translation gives CAIQDARSGNTIYF.

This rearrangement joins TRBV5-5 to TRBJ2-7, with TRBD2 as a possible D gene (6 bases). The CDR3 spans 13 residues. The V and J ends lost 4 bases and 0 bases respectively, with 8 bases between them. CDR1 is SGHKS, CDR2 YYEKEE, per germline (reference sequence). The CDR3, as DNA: TGTGCCAGCAGCGGCGGGGCCTCCTACGAGCAGTACTTC. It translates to CASSGGASYEQYF.

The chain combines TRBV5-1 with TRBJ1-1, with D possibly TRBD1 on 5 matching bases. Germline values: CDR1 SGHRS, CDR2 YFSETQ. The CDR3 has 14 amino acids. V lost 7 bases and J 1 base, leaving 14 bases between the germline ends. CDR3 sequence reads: CASSTGQTNTEAFF. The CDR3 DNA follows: TGCGCCAGCTCAACTGGACAAACGAACACTGAAGCTTTCTTT.

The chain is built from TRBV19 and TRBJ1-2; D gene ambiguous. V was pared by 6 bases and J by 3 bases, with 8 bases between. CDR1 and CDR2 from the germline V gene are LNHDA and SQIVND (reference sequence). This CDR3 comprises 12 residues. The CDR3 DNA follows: TGTGCCAGTAGCCTCGGAGACTATGGCTACACCTTC. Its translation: CASSLGDYGYTF.

CDR3: CASSPLVGRSNTEAFF. The CDR3, as DNA: TGTGCCAGCAGTCCCTTAGTGGGCAGGTCGAACACTGAAGCTTTCTTT. The chain uses TRBV27 and TRBJ1-1; the D is unclear. V lost 5 bases and J 1 base, leaving 17 bases between the germline ends. Per the germline V gene, CDR1 is MNHEY and CDR2 is SMNVEV (reference sequence). There are 16 residues in the CDR3.

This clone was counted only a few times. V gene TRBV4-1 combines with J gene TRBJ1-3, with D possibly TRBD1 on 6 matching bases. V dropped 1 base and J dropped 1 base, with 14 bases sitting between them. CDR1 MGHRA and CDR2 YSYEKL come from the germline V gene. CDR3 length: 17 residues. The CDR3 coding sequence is TGCGCCAGCAGCCAAGTTGGACAGCCACTTTCTGGAAACACCATATATTTT. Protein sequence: CASSQVGQPLSGNTIYF.

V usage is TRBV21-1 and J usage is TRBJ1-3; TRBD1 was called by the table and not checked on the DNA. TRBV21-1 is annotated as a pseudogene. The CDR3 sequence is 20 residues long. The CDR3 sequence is CASSPNVTGILPSSGNTIYF. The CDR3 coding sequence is TGTGCCAGCAGCCCAAACGTGACAGGGATCCTCCCAAGCTCTGGAAACACCATATATTTT.

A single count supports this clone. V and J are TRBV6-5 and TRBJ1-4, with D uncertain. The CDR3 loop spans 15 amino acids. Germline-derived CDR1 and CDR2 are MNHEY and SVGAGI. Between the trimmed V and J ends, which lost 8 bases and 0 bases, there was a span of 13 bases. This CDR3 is CASGRAAATNEKLFF. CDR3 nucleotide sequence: TGTGCCAGCGGCCGGGCAGCTGCAACTAATGAAAAACTGTTTTTT.

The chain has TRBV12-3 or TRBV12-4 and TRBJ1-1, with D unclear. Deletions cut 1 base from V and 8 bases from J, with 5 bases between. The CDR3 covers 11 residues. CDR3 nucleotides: TGTGCCAGCAGTTTAGGGAACGAAGCTTTCTTT. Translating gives CASSLGNEAFF.

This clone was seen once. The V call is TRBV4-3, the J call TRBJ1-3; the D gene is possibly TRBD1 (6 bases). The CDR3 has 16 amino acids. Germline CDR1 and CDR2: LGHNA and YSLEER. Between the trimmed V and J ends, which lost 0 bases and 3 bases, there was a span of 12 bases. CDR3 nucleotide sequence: TGCGCCAGCAGCCAAGAATTGGGGGCACGTGGAAACACCATATATTTT. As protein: CASSQELGARGNTIYF.

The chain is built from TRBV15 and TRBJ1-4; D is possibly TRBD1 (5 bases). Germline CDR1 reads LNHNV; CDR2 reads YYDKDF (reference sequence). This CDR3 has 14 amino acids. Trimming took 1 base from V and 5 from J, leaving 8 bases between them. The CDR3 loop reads CATSRGQINEKLFF. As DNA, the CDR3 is TGTGCCACCAGCAGAGGACAGATCAATGAAAAACTGTTTTTT.

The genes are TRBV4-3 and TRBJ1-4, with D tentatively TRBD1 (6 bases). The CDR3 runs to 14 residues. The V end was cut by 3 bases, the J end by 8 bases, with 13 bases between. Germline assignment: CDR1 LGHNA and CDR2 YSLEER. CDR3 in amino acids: CASSQENRDEKLFF. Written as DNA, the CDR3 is TGCGCCAGCAGCCAGGAGAACAGGGACGAAAAACTGTTTTTT.

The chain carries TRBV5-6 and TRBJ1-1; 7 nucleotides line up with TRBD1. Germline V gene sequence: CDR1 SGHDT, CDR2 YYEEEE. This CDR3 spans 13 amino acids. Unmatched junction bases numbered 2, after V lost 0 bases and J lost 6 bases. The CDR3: CASSLGQGPEAFF. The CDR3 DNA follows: TGTGCCAGCAGCTTGGGACAGGGTCCTGAAGCTTTCTTT.

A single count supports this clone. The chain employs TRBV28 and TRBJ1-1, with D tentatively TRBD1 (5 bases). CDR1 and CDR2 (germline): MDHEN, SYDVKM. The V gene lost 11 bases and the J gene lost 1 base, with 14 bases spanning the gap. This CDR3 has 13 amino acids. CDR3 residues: CALQRDPNTEAFF. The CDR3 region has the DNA TGTGCCCTACAGAGGGACCCGAACACTGAAGCTTTCTTT.

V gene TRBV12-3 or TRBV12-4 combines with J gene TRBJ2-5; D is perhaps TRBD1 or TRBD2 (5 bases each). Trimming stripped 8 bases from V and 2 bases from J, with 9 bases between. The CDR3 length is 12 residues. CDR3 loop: CASRGDQETQYF. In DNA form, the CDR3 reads TGTGCCAGCCGGGGCGATCAAGAGACCCAGTACTTC.

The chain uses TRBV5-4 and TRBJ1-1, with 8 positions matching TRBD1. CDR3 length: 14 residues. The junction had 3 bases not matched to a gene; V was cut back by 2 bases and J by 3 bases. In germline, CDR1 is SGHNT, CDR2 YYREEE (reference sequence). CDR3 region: CASSLPTGDTEAFF. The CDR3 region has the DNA TGTGCCAGCAGCTTACCGACAGGGGACACTGAAGCTTTCTTT. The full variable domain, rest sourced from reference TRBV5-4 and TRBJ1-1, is ETGVTQSPTHLIKTRGQQVTLRCSSQSGHNTVSWYQQALGQGPQFIFQYYREEENGRGNFPPRFSGLQFPNYSSELNVNALELDDSALYLCASSLPTGDTEAFFGQGTRLTVV.

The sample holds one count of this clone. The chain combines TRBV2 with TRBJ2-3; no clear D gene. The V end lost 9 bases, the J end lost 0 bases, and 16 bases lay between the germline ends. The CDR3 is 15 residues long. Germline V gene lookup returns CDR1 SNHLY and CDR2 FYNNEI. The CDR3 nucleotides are TGTGCCAGAAACCGTGAGGCAGCCAGCACAGATACGCAGTATTTT. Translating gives CARNREAASTDTQYF. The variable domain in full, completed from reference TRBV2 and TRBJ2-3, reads EPEVTQTPSHQVTQMGQEVILRCVPISNHLYFYWYRQILGQKVEFLVSFYNNEISEKSEIFDDQFSVERPDGSNFTLKIRSTKLEDSAMYFCARNREAASTDTQYFGPGTRLTVL.

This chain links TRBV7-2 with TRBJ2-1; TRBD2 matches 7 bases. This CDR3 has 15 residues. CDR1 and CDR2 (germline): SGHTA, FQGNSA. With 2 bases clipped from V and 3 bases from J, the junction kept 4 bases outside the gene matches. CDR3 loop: CASSLTRGNYNEQFF. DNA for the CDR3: TGTGCCAGCAGCTTAACGCGGGGGAACTACAATGAGCAGTTCTTC. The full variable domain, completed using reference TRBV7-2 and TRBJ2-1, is GAGVSQSPSNKVTEKGKDVELRCDPISGHTALYWYRQSLGQGLEFLIYFQGNSAPDKSGLPSDRFSAERTGGSVSTLTIQRTQQEDSAVYLCASSLTRGNYNEQFFGPGTRLTVL.

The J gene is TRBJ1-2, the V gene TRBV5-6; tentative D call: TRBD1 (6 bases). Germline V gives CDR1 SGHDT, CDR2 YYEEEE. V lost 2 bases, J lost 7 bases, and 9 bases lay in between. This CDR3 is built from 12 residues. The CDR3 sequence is CASSLQGFGYTF. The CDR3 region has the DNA TGTGCCAGCAGCTTACAGGGCTTTGGCTACACCTTC.

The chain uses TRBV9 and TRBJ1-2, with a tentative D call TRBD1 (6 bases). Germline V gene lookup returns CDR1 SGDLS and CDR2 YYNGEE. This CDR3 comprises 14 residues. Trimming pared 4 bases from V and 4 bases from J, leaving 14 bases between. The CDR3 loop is CASSPRQGSYGYTF. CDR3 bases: TGTGCCAGCAGCCCCCGGCAGGGGTCCTATGGCTACACCTTC.

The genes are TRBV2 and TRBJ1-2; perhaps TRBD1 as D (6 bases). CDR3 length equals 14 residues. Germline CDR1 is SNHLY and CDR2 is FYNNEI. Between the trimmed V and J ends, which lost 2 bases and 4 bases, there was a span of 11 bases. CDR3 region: CASSETRTAYGYTF. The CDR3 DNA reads TGTGCCAGCAGTGAAACGCGGACAGCCTATGGCTACACCTTC.

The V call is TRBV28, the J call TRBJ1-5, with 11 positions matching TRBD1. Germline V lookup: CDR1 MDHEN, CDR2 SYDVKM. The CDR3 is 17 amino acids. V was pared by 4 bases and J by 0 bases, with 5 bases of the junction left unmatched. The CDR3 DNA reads TGTGCCAGCAGTTCGGGGACAGGGGGTTATAGCAATCAGCCCCAGCATTTT. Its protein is CASSSGTGGYSNQPQHF.

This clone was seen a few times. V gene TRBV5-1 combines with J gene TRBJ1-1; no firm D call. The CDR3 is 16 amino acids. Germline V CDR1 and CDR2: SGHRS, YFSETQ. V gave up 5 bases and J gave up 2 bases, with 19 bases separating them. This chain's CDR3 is CASRRHTGGENTEAFF. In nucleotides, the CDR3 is TGCGCCAGCAGAAGGCACACCGGTGGGGAAAACACTGAAGCTTTCTTT.

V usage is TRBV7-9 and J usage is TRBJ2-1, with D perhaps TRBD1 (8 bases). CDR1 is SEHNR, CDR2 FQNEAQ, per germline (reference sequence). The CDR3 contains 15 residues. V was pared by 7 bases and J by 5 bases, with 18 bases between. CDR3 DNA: TGTGCCAGCACCCTTCAGGGGGCGGGAGACAATGAGCAGTTCTTC. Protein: CASTLQGAGDNEQFF.

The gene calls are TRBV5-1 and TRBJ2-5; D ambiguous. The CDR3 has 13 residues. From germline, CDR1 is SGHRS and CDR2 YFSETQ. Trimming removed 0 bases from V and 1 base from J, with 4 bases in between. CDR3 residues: CASSLVVQETQYF. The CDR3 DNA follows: TGCGCCAGCAGCTTGGTAGTCCAAGAGACCCAGTACTTC.